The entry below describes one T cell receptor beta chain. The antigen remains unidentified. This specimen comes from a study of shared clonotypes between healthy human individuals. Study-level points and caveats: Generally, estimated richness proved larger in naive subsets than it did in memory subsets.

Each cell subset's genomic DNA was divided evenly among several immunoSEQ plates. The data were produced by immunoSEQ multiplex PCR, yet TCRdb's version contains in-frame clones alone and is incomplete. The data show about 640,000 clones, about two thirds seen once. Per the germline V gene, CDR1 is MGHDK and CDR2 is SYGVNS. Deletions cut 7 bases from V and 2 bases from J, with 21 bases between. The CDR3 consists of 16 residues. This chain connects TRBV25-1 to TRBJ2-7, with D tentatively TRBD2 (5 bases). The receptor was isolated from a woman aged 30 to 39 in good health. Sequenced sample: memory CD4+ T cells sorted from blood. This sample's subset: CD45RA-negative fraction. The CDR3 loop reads CASTKSEGRVTYEQYF. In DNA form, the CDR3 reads TGTGCCAGCACCAAAAGTGAAGGGCGGGTGACCTACGAGCAGTACTTC.